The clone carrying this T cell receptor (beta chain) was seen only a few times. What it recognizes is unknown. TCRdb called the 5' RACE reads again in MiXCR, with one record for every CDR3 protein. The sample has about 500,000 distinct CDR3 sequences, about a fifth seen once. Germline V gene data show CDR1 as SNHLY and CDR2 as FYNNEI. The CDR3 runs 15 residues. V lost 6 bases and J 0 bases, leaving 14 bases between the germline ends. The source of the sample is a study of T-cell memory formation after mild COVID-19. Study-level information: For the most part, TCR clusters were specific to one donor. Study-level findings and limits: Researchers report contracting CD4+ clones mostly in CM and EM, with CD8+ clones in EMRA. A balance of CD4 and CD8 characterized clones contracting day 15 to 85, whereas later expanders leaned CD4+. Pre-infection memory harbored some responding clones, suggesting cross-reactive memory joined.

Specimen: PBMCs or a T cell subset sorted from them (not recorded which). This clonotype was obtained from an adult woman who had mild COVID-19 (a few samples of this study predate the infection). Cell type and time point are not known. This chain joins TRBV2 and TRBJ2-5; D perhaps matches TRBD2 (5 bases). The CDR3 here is CASSRGMADQETQYF. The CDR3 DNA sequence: TGTGCCAGCAGCCGGGGTATGGCGGACCAAGAGACCCAGTACTTC. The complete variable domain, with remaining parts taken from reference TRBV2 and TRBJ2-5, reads EPEVTQTPSHQVTQMGQEVILRCVPISNHLYFYWYRQILGQKVEFLVSFYNNEISEKSEIFDDQFSVERPDGSNFTLKIRSTKLEDSAMYFCASSRGMADQETQYFGPGTRLLVL.